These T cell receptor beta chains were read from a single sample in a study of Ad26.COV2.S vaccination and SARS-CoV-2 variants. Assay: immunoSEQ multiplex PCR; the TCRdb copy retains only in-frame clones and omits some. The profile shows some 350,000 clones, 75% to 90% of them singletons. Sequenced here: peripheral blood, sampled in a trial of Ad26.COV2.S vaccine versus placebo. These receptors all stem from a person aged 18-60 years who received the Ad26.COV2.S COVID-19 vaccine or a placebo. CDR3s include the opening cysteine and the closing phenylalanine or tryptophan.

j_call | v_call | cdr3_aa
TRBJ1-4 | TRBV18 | CASSQGTATNEKLFF
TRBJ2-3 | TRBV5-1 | CASSLFTSGVPDTQYF
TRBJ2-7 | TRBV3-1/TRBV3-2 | CASEGYYEQYF
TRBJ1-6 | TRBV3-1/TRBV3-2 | CASSLIVGQGNNSPLHF
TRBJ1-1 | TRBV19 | CASSIPGGDTEAFF
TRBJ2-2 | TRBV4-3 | CASSPPRFPGELFF
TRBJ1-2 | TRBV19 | CASSTGEINYGYTF
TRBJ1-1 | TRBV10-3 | CAISEWWGWTEAFF
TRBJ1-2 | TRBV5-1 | CASSGDRGANYGYTF
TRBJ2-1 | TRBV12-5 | CASGPGTSGSQYNEQFF
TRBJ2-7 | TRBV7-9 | CASSLEGPNEQYF
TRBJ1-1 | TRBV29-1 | CSVSAGGDTEAFF
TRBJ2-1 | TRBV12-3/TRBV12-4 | CASSREFYNEQFF
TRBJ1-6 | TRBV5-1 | CASSSDTGSLGGTLHF
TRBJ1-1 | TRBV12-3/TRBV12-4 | CASGLWDNTEAFF
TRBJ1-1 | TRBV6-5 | CASMAGVGTEAFF
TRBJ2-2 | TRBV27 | CASSYGLAGPNTGELFF
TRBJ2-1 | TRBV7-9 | CASSLGEGFGQFF
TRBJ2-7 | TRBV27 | CASSLSQGWEQYF
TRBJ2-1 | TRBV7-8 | CASSLEAGTPKNEQFF
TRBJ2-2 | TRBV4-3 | CASKEGGTGELFF
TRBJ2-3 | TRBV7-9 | CASSYTQLRDRVTDTQYF
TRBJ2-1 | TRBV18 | CASSPQGAGGEQFF
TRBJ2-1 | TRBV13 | CASSPRQRELYNEQFF
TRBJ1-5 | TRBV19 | CASSIERGRQGSNQPQHF
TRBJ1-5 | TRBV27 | CASSPYRGGNQPQHF
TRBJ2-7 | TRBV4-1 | CASSNMAAYEQYF
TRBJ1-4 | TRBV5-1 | CASGDRDGNEKLFF
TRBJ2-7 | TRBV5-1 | CASTDGYYEQYF
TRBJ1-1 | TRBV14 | CASSQDPASRQAFF
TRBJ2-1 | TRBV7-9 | CASSLANLRDYSDNEQFF
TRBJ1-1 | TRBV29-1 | CSVSPRDAFF
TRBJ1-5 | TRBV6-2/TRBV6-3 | CASSHLVGGGNQPQHF
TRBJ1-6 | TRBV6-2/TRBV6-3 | CASSYPTGSSYNSPLHF
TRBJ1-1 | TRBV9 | CASSVGRETFF
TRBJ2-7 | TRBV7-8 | CASSPTSTYEQYF
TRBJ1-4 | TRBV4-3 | CASSQAQGGEKLFF
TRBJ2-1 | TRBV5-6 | CASSYSGGINNEQFF
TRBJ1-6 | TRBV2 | CASSEGTGRNSPLHF
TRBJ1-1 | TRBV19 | CASSIGQNTEAFF
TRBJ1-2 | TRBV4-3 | CASSQETEHASYTF
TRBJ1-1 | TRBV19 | CASSIAAGDRRYSGEAFF
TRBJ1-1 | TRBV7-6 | CASSTTGAGMNTEAFF
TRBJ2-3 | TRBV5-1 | CASREVSGGSDTQYF
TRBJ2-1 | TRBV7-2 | CASSLGSGGYNEQFF
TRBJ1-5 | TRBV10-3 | CAISEGGNQPQHF
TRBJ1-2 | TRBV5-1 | CASRDLGDRNYGYTF
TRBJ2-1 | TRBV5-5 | CASSLARRQVVNEQFF
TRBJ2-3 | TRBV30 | CAWSPGTGQDTQYF
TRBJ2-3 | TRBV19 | CASSWGLAGGPSTDTQYF
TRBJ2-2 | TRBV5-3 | CARSLHHTQSRTGELFF
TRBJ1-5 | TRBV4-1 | CASSQDPGARGNQPQHF
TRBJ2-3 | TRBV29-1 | CSVRMSAGTQDTQYF
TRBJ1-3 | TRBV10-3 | CAISESSQGRNTIYF
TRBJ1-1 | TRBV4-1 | CASARTDKNTEAFF
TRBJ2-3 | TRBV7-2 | CASSLRQGTDTQYF
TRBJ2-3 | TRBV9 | CAAKGAGTPDTQYF